These 2 T cell receptor beta chains originate from one sample sequenced in a study of CD4 T cells in relation to SARS-CoV-2 and coronaviruses. Their antigen targets remain unknown. The protocol was immunoSEQ multiplex PCR, while the TCRdb copy is restricted to in-frame clones and leaves out a portion. The sample lists 30,000 to 40,000 clones; more than 60% were seen once. The sequencing input was memory CD4+ T cells from PBMCs, cultured in vitro. The receptors were gathered from an adult with COVID-19.

This clone was recorded a few times. V gene TRBV20-1 combines with J gene TRBJ2-1; D unresolved. V dropped 3 bases and J dropped 4 bases, with 7 bases sitting between them. CDR3 length: 12 residues. The germline gives CDR1 DFQATT, CDR2 SNEGSKA (reference sequence). The CDR3 DNA reads as TGCAGTGCTAGTAATACTTACAATGAGCAGTTCTTC. It is translated as CSASNTYNEQFF.

The rearrangement links TRBV9 to TRBJ2-3; 13 bases are a match to TRBD2. Germline V gene sequence: CDR1 SGDLS, CDR2 YYNGEE. V lost 2 bases to trimming and J lost 6 bases; unmatched junction nucleotides: 12. The CDR3 contains 18 residues. The CDR3 sequence is CASSVSPPGLAGLDTQYF. DNA of the CDR3: TGTGCCAGCAGCGTCAGTCCCCCGGGACTAGCGGGACTTGATACGCAGTATTTT.